This entry features one T cell receptor beta chain sequence. Its target is not known. The sample belongs to a study of cytomegalovirus exposure and HLA in healthy donors. CDR3 length: 14 residues. The germline CDR1 and CDR2 sequences are MRHNA and SNTAGT. V was pared by 6 bases and J by 4 bases, with 13 bases between. Findings of the study overall: Reported results showed that the classifier diagnosed cytomegalovirus status with high specificity and sensitivity.

In the PCR, 60 Vbeta and 13 Jbeta primers were used. The repertoire was sequenced with immunoSEQ multiplex PCR; TCRdb's copy has only in-frame clones and lacks some. The table lists about 160,000 clones, less than 80% of them singletons. This rearrangement joins TRBV6-4 to TRBJ1-3; maybe TRBD1 (5 bases). The source material was PBMCs. This receptor was identified in a man in his forties in good health and CMV-seronegative. The CDR3 DNA follows: TGTGCCAGCAGGGGGGGACGGGAAGGAAACACCATATATTTT. Protein product: CASRGGREGNTIYF.